Listed below are T cell receptor beta chains from one sample, sequenced in a study of T-cell reconstitution after alpha-beta-depleted transplantation in children. TCRdb re-called the PCR reads with MiXCR, one entry per CDR3 protein. The sample records roughly 610,000 distinct CDR3 sequences, over 9.5% being singletons. The input for sequencing was PBMCs from the stem cell graft donor, taken from the stem cell graft. These receptor sequences come from a human donor who donated a stem cell graft to a child with acute myeloid leukemia. Both conserved end residues are part of each CDR3. D genes are given only for firm matches. The listing skips clone size in some rows; elsewhere it reads once, few, many or a size class.

TRBV20-1	NA	TRBJ2-3	few	TGCAGTGCTAAATCAGGAGGGCCGGATACGCAGTATTTT	CSAKSGGPDTQYF
TRBV3-1	TRBD2	TRBJ2-3	NA	TGTGCCAGCAGCCAAGATCACGTGGCTAGCGGAAGGAGCACAGATACGCAGTATTTT	CASSQDHVASGRSTDTQYF
TRBV6-5	NA	TRBJ1-5	few	TGTGCCAGCAGTACTACCGGGACCCGAAATCAGCCCCAGCATTTT	CASSTTGTRNQPQHF
TRBV5-1	TRBD2	TRBJ2-4	NA	TGCGCCAGCAGCTTGATAAATAGCGGGAGGGGAACAAACATTCAGTACTTC	CASSLINSGRGTNIQYF
TRBV12-3/TRBV12-4	NA	TRBJ2-2	many	TGTGCCAGCAGTATCCAGCGGGACACCGGGGAGCTGTTTTTT	CASSIQRDTGELFF
TRBV12-3/TRBV12-4	NA	TRBJ2-7	few	TGTGCCAGCACCCGGGGCTTGGGCAGGGGCAACGAGCAGTACTTC	CASTRGLGRGNEQYF
TRBV7-2	NA	TRBJ2-1	NA	TGTGCCAGCAGCCTGAACTCGGGACTTCTGAATGAGCAGTTCTTC	CASSLNSGLLNEQFF
TRBV5-1	NA	TRBJ2-1	few	TGCGCCAGCAGCTTGGGAGGGTACAGCTCCTACAATGAGCAGTTCTTC	CASSLGGYSSYNEQFF
TRBV29-1	NA	TRBJ2-7	NA	TGCAGCGTCCGAGTCTCGACAGGCGAGCAGTACTTC	CSVRVSTGEQYF
TRBV7-8	NA	TRBJ1-4	many	TGTGCCAGCAGCCCAAAGGGGGAGGATGAAAAACTGTTTTTT	CASSPKGEDEKLFF
TRBV29-1	NA	TRBJ2-7	many	TGCAGCGTCTCGAAAGGGGGCGAGCAGTACTTC	CSVSKGGEQYF
TRBV30	TRBD1	TRBJ2-7	NA	TGTGCCTGGAGGAGGACAGGGATAAACTACGAGCAGTACTTC	CAWRRTGINYEQYF
TRBV7-2	TRBD1	TRBJ2-3	few	TGTGCCAGCAGCCGCCGGGTGCGGACAGGGAGCACAGATACGCAGTATTTT	CASSRRVRTGSTDTQYF
TRBV20-1	TRBD1	TRBJ2-7	many	TGCAGTGAGGAGAGGGGGCCCTCCTACGAGCAGTACTTC	CSEERGPSYEQYF
TRBV7-8	TRBD1	TRBJ2-7	few	TGTGCCAGCAGCCCTCGGGACAGGGGGCTATACGAGCAGTACTTC	CASSPRDRGLYEQYF
TRBV7-2	NA	TRBJ1-6	many	TGTGCCAGCAGCCCAAGCCGTGGCGGTACCCTCCACTTT	CASSPSRGGTLHF
TRBV28	NA	TRBJ2-7	many	TGTGCCAGCAGTATAGGTGTCAGTGGGGACGAGCAGTACTTC	CASSIGVSGDEQYF
TRBV4-3	NA	TRBJ2-1	few	TGCGCCAGCAGCCAAGGTTGGCGGCTTAGCTCCTACAATGAGCAGTTCTTC	CASSQGWRLSSYNEQFF
TRBV7-9	TRBD2	TRBJ2-3	few	TGTGCCAGCAGCTTGCTAGCGGGAGAGGCAGATACGCAGTATTTT	CASSLLAGEADTQYF
TRBV25-1	TRBD1	TRBJ2-7	many	TGTGCCAGCAGTAGGGACAGGGATGACTACGAGCAGTACTTC	CASSRDRDDYEQYF
TRBV29-1	NA	TRBJ2-1	few	TGCAGCATAGGACAGTCGACGAATGAGCAGTTCTTC	CSIGQSTNEQFF
TRBV5-5	NA	TRBJ1-1	NA	TGTGCCAGCAGCTTGGAAGGGGTTTTTACCCCTGAAGCTTTCTTT	CASSLEGVFTPEAFF
TRBV15	TRBD2	TRBJ2-1	NA	TGTGCCACCAGCAGCGACGGGACTAGCGGGCTCCACTCCTACAATGAGCAGTTCTTC	CATSSDGTSGLHSYNEQFF
TRBV5-1	TRBD2	TRBJ2-1	few	TGCGCCAGCAGAAATAGCGGGACGTATTTTGAGCAGTTCTTC	CASRNSGTYFEQFF
TRBV3-1	NA	TRBJ1-2	NA	TGTGCCTTCTGCTTTGTCGGGACTGTGAGTGGCTACACCTTC	CAFCFVGTVSGYTF
TRBV29-1	NA	TRBJ2-5	NA	TGCAGCGTTGTGCAAGGGGAAGAGACCCAGTACTTC	CSVVQGEETQYF
TRBV5-1	NA	TRBJ2-1	few	TGCGCCAGCAGCTTGGCCCCTCTGCCAGGGTCCTACAATGAGCAGTTCTTC	CASSLAPLPGSYNEQFF
TRBV6-1	NA	TRBJ1-1	NA	TGTGCCAGCAGTCAACAACTGAGTAACCCTGAAGCTTTCTTT	CASSQQLSNPEAFF
TRBV24-1	TRBD1	TRBJ2-7	few	TGTGCCACCAGTGATCCGGGACAGGGGGCTTACGAGCAGTACTTC	CATSDPGQGAYEQYF